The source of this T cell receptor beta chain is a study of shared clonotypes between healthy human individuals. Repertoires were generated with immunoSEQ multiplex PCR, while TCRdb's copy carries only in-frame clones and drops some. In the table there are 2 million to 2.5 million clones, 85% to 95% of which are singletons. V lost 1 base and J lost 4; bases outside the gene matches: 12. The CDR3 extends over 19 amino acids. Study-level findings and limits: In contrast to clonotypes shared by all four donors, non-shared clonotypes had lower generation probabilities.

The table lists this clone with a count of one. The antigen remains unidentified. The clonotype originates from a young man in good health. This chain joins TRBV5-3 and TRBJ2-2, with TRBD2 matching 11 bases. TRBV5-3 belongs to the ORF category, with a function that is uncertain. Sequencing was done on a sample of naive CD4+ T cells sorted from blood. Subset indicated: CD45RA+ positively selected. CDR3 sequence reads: CARSLRCVLAGGSTGELFF. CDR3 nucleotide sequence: TGTGCCAGAAGCTTGAGGTGTGTGCTAGCGGGAGGTAGCACCGGGGAGCTGTTTTTT.